The entry that follows covers one TCR beta chain sequence. The data originate from a study of blood T cell repertoires in COVID-19. This CDR3 spans 13 amino acids. Germline CDR1 and CDR2: SGHTS and YDEGEE. Trimming shortened V by 0 bases and J by 5 bases, and 6 bases separated the two germline ends. The repertoire was sequenced with immunoSEQ multiplex PCR; TCRdb's copy has only in-frame clones and lacks some. The profile covers roughly 68,000 clones, with roughly 80% appearing a single time and about 4% taken by the ten largest. The rearrangement uses TRBV5-8 and TRBJ2-1; D ambiguous. The material sequenced was PBMCs or T cells enriched from blood (not recorded which). The origin of this receptor is a woman aged 40-49 years with acute COVID-19. The DNA for the CDR3 is TGTGCCAGCAGCTTGGCTCCTAACAATGAGCAGTTCTTC. This gives the protein CASSLAPNNEQFF.